This T cell receptor beta chain is from a study of blood T cell repertoires in COVID-19. Study-level background: Sites in the United States, Italy and Spain provided acute and convalescent COVID-19 samples.

Profiled with immunoSEQ multiplex PCR; TCRdb holds only in-frame clones, not every one. The repertoire holds approximately 140,000 clones, with roughly 79% as singletons. This CDR3 is 16 amino acids long. Germline values: CDR1 LNHNV, CDR2 YYDKDF (reference sequence). V lost 1 base and J 0 bases, leaving 10 bases between the germline ends. Sequencing was done on a sample of peripheral blood. The sequence was collected from a human donor with acute or convalescent COVID-19. The donor label of this sample is uncertain. The J gene is TRBJ1-3, the V gene TRBV15, with D hard to call. CDR3 region: CATSRVRGPSGNTIYF. CDR3 in DNA: TGTGCCACCAGCAGAGTTAGAGGTCCCTCTGGAAACACCATATATTTT.